This T cell receptor (beta chain) was profiled in a study of T cell repertoires and Cas9 in healthy adults. Study-level information: Characterization of SpCas9-reactive CD4 and CD8 T cells covered multi-effector potency, cytotoxicity and lineage. The study, taken as a whole, reports: In vitro, SpCas9-reactive Tregs were reported to curb effector T cell proliferation and function.

Profiling relied on immunoSEQ multiplex PCR, and the TCRdb table lists in-frame clones only, not all of them. Of more than 20,000 clones listed, approximately 90% are singletons. V shed 4 bases and J shed 2 bases, with 10 bases lying between them. The CDR3 is 14 amino acids. CDR1 is SGHNT, CDR2 YYREEE, per germline (reference sequence). As regards this clone: Its specificity is unknown.

The chain employs TRBV5-4 and TRBJ2-1; the D is unclear. The sample comprised CD4+ effector T cells (CD127+, CD25-, CD137-, CD154-) from PBMCs; culture status not recorded. The TCR was taken from a human donor in good health. CDR3 region: CASSADIAYNEQFF. CDR3 bases: TGTGCCAGCAGCGCAGATATAGCCTACAATGAGCAGTTCTTC.